This entry concerns a single TCR beta chain. A single count supports this clone. No antigen is known for it. No much larger clone exists at a distance of one base, and base qualities are not known. The protocol used for the library was the immunoSEQ multiplex PCR assay. This is the immuneACCESS table as TCRdb keeps it, with only in-frame sequences that have V and J called. A part of the clones is gone; compared with another copy, unresolved V genes explain less than half, and the rest is unexplained. In all, the sample holds approximately 89,000 clones, and about 83% of those were seen once. The top ten clonotypes cover roughly 2.1% of the sample. CDR1 and CDR2, looked up from the germline V gene, are MGHRA and YSYEKL. The CDR3, from cysteine to phenylalanine, totals 14 residues. Only CDR3 DNA remains: 42 bases, in frame from the first base. Trimming leaves V shorter by 2 bases and J shorter by 7 bases, with the junction holding 5 bases beyond the gene matches.

The sample comes from a study of control samples from healthy donors and cancer patients (TCRdb year 2020). This receptor chain uses TRBV4-1 and TRBJ2-1, with 7 bases matching TRBD2. This clonotype was obtained from a woman aged 35 to 49 in good health. The source material was blood. The CDR3 sequence is CASSQRLARNEQFF. DNA sequence: TGCGCCAGCAGCCAACGACTAGCTCGTAATGAGCAGTTCTTC.